This TCR beta chain was obtained from a study of blood T cell dynamics during melanoma immunotherapy. Points from the study as a whole: Whether repertoire-driving clones were melanoma-specific could not be determined.

Regarding time point: pre-treatment baseline. Blood was drawn before treatment and at week 3 after checkpoint blockade. Prior systemic cancer therapy, immunosuppressant use and other active malignancies excluded patients. On this clone itself: Its antigen is still unknown. The sample has other DNA sequences that encode this CDR3 too.

The germline CDR1 and CDR2 sequences are MGHRA and YSYEKL. V trimming: 1 base; J trimming: 3 bases; junction bases outside the gene matches: 7. There are 16 residues in the CDR3. A fixed 40 ng of plasma cfDNA was loaded per sample. The table came from immunoSEQ multiplex PCR; TCRdb's copy has only in-frame clones and leaves some out. The table lists about 6,300 clones, around 90% of them singletons. This receptor was obtained from a human donor with melanoma. The chain couples TRBV4-1 to TRBJ1-1, with 8 bases fitting TRBD1. The sample consisted of cell-free DNA from blood, taken from a patient treated with checkpoint blockade. The CDR3 protein is CASSQGEGQGYTEAFF. The CDR3 nucleotides read TGCGCCAGCAGCCAAGGGGAAGGACAGGGCTACACTGAAGCTTTCTTT.